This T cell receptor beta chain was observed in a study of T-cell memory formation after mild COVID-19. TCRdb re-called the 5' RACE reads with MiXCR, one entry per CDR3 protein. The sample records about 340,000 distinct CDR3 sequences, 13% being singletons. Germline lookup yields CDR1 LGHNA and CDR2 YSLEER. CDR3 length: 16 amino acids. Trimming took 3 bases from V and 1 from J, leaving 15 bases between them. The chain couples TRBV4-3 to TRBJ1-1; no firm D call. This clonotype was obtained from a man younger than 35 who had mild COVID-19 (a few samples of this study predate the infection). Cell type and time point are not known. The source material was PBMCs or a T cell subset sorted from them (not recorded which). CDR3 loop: CASSQGFRGKNTEAFF. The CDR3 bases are TGCGCCAGCAGCCAGGGGTTCCGGGGAAAGAACACTGAAGCTTTCTTT.